The 12 T cell receptor beta chains below all came from one sample that was sequenced in a study of OX40 agonist ivuxolimab in advanced cancers. The table came from immunoSEQ multiplex PCR; TCRdb's copy has only in-frame clones and leaves some out. The sample contains tens of thousands of clones, 85% to 90% of which appear only once. The sample was CD4+ or CD8+ T cells sorted from blood, taken in a trial of the OX40 agonist ivuxolimab. Every receptor here comes from an adult with an advanced solid tumor such as melanoma, head and neck, liver or kidney cancer.

The rearrangement joins TRBV5-1 to TRBJ1-3; D is undetermined. The CDR3 runs to 18 residues. Between the trimmed V and J ends, which lost 2 bases and 5 bases, there was a span of 23 bases. Germline V gene sequence: CDR1 SGHRS, CDR2 YFSETQ. The CDR3 nucleotides are TGCGCCAGCAGCTTTAGCCAAATCGTCCCCCGGGCCCGAAACACCATATATTTT. Encoded protein: CASSFSQIVPRARNTIYF.

The chain is built from TRBV19 and TRBJ2-5, with 10 nucleotides matching TRBD1. V shed 4 bases, J shed 4 bases, and the junction held 12 bases outside the gene matches. The CDR3 is 17 amino acids. Germline assignment: CDR1 LNHDA and CDR2 SQIVND (reference sequence). CDR3 loop: CASSKGTGAVPGETQYF. CDR3 DNA: TGTGCCAGTAGTAAGGGGACAGGGGCCGTTCCGGGAGAGACCCAGTACTTC.

The chain recombines TRBV11-3 with TRBJ2-2, with 7 positions matching TRBD2. CDR1 is SGHNT, CDR2 YENEEA, per germline. The CDR3 length is 14 residues. After removal of 3 bases from V and 6 bases from J, the junction contained 4 bases not matched to a gene. CDR3 nucleotides: TGTGCCAGCAGCTTTGTGGCGGGAGCCGGGGAGCTGTTTTTT. Amino acid sequence: CASSFVAGAGELFF.

The J gene is TRBJ1-5, the V gene TRBV19; TRBD1 agrees at 10 bases. The CDR3 extends over 17 amino acids. The germline CDR1 and CDR2 sequences are LNHDA and SQIVND (reference sequence). Trimming at V came to 6 bases and at J to 5 bases, leaving 13 bases not matched to a gene. CDR3 amino acids: CASSRGNAGTGDQPQHF. In DNA, the CDR3 is TGTGCCAGTAGCAGGGGAAACGCCGGGACAGGGGATCAGCCCCAGCATTTT. Full variable domain (missing parts from reference TRBV19 and TRBJ1-5): DGGITQSPKYLFRKEGQNVTLSCEQNLNHDAMYWYRQDPGQGLRLIYYSQIVNDFQKGDIAEGYSVSREKKESFPLTVTSAQKNPTAFYLCASSRGNAGTGDQPQHFGDGTRLSIL.

The rearrangement links TRBV5-1 to TRBJ1-4, with D unclear. Deletions cut 5 bases from V and 3 bases from J, with 8 bases between. The CDR3 extends over 13 amino acids. Germline CDR1 and CDR2: SGHRS and YFSETQ. DNA for the CDR3: TGCGCCAGCAGGGAGGCGTCTAATGAAAAACTGTTTTTT. This translates into CASREASNEKLFF.

The chain employs TRBV9 and TRBJ2-1; 11 bases fit TRBD2. Trimming cost V 0 bases and J 5 bases; bases outside gene matches: 1. This CDR3 region has 15 residues. The V gene's germline CDR1 is SGDLS and CDR2 YYNGEE. CDR3 in DNA: TGTGCCAGCAGCGTAGGGGGACTAGCGGACAATGAGCAGTTCTTC. Protein: CASSVGGLADNEQFF.

The rearrangement uses TRBV18 and TRBJ1-1; possible D gene TRBD1, 5 bases. Germline V lookup: CDR1 KGHSH, CDR2 LQKENI. This CDR3 spans 14 amino acids. V gave up 2 bases and J gave up 0 bases, with 7 bases separating them. The CDR3 loop reads CASSPEGLNTEAFF. Here the CDR3 DNA reads TGTGCCAGCTCACCAGAGGGGCTGAACACTGAAGCTTTCTTT.

V and J are TRBV28 and TRBJ2-2; 11 bases are shared with TRBD2. CDR3 length: 15 residues. Trimming removed 2 bases from V and 9 bases from J; junction bases left unmatched: 5. Germline V lookup: CDR1 MDHEN, CDR2 SYDVKM. CDR3 in DNA: TGTGCCAGCAGTTTAGGGACTAGCGGTAGGAGGGAGCTGTTTTTT. It encodes CASSLGTSGRRELFF.

The chain has TRBV5-8 and TRBJ1-4; possibly TRBD1 for D (6 bases). V gave up 5 bases and J gave up 3 bases, with 20 bases separating them. The CDR3 has 17 residues. The germline CDR1 and CDR2 sequences are SGHTS and YDEGEE. This chain's CDR3 is CASRPLAPQGPNEKLFF. The CDR3 bases are TGTGCCAGCAGACCCTTGGCGCCACAGGGCCCTAATGAAAAACTGTTTTTT.

The sample holds one count of this clone. The chain has TRBV6-4 and TRBJ2-1; 14 bases match TRBD2. Trimming removed 8 bases from V and 8 bases from J; junction bases left unmatched: 8. The germline V gene has CDR1 MRHNA and CDR2 SNTAGT. This CDR3 is built from 15 residues. This CDR3 reads CASSTGLAGVHEQFF. CDR3 DNA sequence: TGTGCCAGCTCCACGGGACTAGCGGGAGTTCATGAGCAGTTCTTC.

The chain combines TRBV5-1 with TRBJ2-7; tentatively, D is TRBD1 (6 bases). Per the germline V gene, CDR1 is SGHRS and CDR2 is YFSETQ. This CDR3 is built from 13 residues. V gave up 3 bases and J gave up 3 bases, with 10 bases separating them. CDR3 nucleotide sequence: TGCGCCAGCAGCTCCTCACAGGGCTACGAGCAGTACTTC. It codes for CASSSSQGYEQYF.

This chain uses TRBV18 with TRBJ2-2; TRBD2 matches 10 bases. The germline V gene encodes CDR1 KGHSH and CDR2 LQKENI. After removal of 6 bases from V and 1 base from J, the junction contained 5 bases not matched to a gene. This CDR3 spans 16 amino acids. CDR3 residues: CASSPASGGNTGELFF. CDR3 in DNA: TGTGCCAGCTCTCCTGCTAGCGGGGGGAACACCGGGGAGCTGTTTTTT.